These T cell receptor beta chains were read from a single sample in a study of T cells after yellow fever vaccination. TCRdb called the 5' RACE reads again in MiXCR, with one record for every CDR3 protein. The data contain approximately 300,000 distinct CDR3 sequences, about 10% of them seen just once; the ten biggest clones take up about 3.3%. Sequencing used CD4+ T cells sorted from PBMCs, obtained 45 days after the yellow fever booster vaccination. The receptors originated from a man aged 18 to 29 who received the YFV17D yellow fever vaccine. Each CDR3 is given with its conserved first and last residue. Each record gives: J gene, D gene, clone size, V gene, CDR3 protein, CDR3 DNA. D genes are given only for firm matches. Only part of the rows carry a size: once, few, many, or a class if the clone is expanded.

TRBJ1-4,NA,many,TRBV5-1,CASSLGGVDEKLFF,TGCGCCAGCAGCTTGGGAGGGGTCGATGAAAAACTGTTTTTT
TRBJ2-3,TRBD2,few,TRBV27,CASRKAGGGTDTQYF,TGTGCCAGCAGAAAAGCGGGGGGAGGCACAGATACGCAGTATTTT
TRBJ2-2,NA,NA,TRBV20-1,CSARDLGRGTGELFF,TGCAGTGCTAGAGATCTTGGCAGAGGCACCGGGGAGCTGTTTTTT
TRBJ2-7,TRBD1,many,TRBV27,CASSRPGQGSYEQYF,TGTGCCAGCAGCCGCCCGGGACAGGGCTCCTACGAGCAGTACTTC
TRBJ2-3,NA,NA,TRBV11-3,CASSSNSDTQYF,TGTGCCAGCAGCTCCAACTCAGATACGCAGTATTTT
TRBJ2-4,TRBD2,NA,TRBV6-5,CAKPGLAGLGAKNIQYF,TGTGCCAAACCGGGACTAGCGGGCTTAGGGGCCAAAAACATTCAGTACTTC
TRBJ1-1,TRBD1,few,TRBV5-6,CASSLGGRGRGAEAFF,TGTGCCAGCAGCTTAGGGGGCAGGGGGCGAGGCGCTGAAGCTTTCTTT
TRBJ1-2,TRBD1,NA,TRBV9,CASSPTGQGAKGYTF,TGTGCCAGCAGCCCCACGGGACAGGGGGCGAAGGGCTACACCTTC
TRBJ1-1,NA,NA,TRBV29-1,CSVERDGNTEAFF,TGCAGCGTTGAAAGGGACGGCAACACTGAAGCTTTCTTT
TRBJ1-2,NA,few,TRBV20-1,CSARDWGSANYGYTF,TGCAGTGCTAGAGATTGGGGGTCAGCTAACTATGGCTACACCTTC
TRBJ2-2,NA,NA,TRBV5-1,CASSLLTVTNTGELFF,TGCGCCAGCAGCCTACTGACCGTTACGAACACCGGGGAGCTGTTTTTT
TRBJ2-3,NA,NA,TRBV7-2,CASSLWGGAITDTQYF,TGTGCCAGCAGCTTATGGGGGGGGGCCATAACAGATACGCAGTATTTT
TRBJ2-2,TRBD1,NA,TRBV6-6,CASRNPQGRLGTGELFF,TGTGCCAGCAGAAACCCACAGGGGCGGTTAGGCACCGGGGAGCTGTTTTTT
TRBJ1-4,TRBD1,few,TRBV4-3,CASSHRQGFNEKLFF,TGCGCCAGCAGCCACCGACAGGGGTTTAATGAAAAACTGTTTTTT
TRBJ2-7,TRBD2,many,TRBV20-1,CSAREASGVYEQYF,TGCAGTGCTAGAGAGGCTAGCGGGGTCTACGAGCAGTACTTC
TRBJ2-3,NA,NA,TRBV30,CAWSGQVTDTQYF,TGTGCCTGGAGTGGACAGGTTACAGATACGCAGTATTTT
TRBJ2-5,NA,few,TRBV10-3,CAIRGQDQETQYF,TGTGCCATCAGGGGACAAGACCAAGAGACCCAGTACTTC
TRBJ1-1,NA,NA,TRBV3-1,CASSSGVPNTEAFF,TGTGCCAGCAGCTCAGGGGTCCCGAACACTGAAGCTTTCTTT
TRBJ1-6,NA,NA,TRBV20-1,CSDGDSPLHF,TGCAGTGACGGGGATTCACCCCTCCACTTT
TRBJ1-2,TRBD1,few,TRBV7-2,CASSSQGTDYGYTF,TGTGCCAGCAGCTCACAGGGGACCGACTATGGCTACACCTTC
TRBJ2-3,TRBD2,NA,TRBV12-3/TRBV12-4,CAGGGYSTDTQYF,TGTGCCGGCGGGGGGTACAGCACAGATACGCAGTATTTT
TRBJ1-4,NA,few,TRBV2,CASSETGPLQKKWKLFF,TGTGCCAGCAGTGAAACGGGGCCTTTGCAGAAGAAGTGGAAACTGTTTTTT
TRBJ2-7,NA,NA,TRBV5-1,CASSLVGPSYEQYF,TGCGCCAGCAGCTTGGTGGGGCCCTCCTACGAGCAGTACTTC
TRBJ2-1,NA,few,TRBV10-2,CASSALEGYRGANEQFF,TGCGCCAGCAGTGCCCTCGAGGGCTACCGAGGGGCAAATGAGCAGTTCTTC
TRBJ1-1,TRBD1,many,TRBV5-1,CASSGTELTEAFF,TGCGCCAGCAGCGGGACAGAGTTAACTGAAGCTTTCTTT
TRBJ1-2,NA,NA,TRBV18,CASSRPSLRAYGYTF,TGTGCCAGCTCACGGCCCTCGTTGAGGGCCTATGGCTACACCTTC
TRBJ1-2,TRBD1,NA,TRBV5-1,CASSLGGTGGDGYTF,TGCGCCAGCAGCTTGGGCGGGACAGGAGGCGATGGCTACACCTTC
TRBJ2-5,NA,NA,TRBV7-8,CASSPGASRETQYF,TGTGCCAGCAGCCCAGGGGCGAGTCGAGAGACCCAGTACTTC
TRBJ2-3,TRBD2,few,TRBV2,CASWGGSTDTQYF,TGTGCCAGCTGGGGGGGGAGCACAGATACGCAGTATTTT
TRBJ2-1,NA,few,TRBV7-6,CASRRRAGGNNEQFF,TGTGCCAGCAGACGGAGGGCAGGGGGAAACAATGAGCAGTTCTTC
TRBJ1-1,TRBD1,NA,TRBV10-3,CAISELGQGAFAFF,TGTGCCATCAGCGAGCTGGGACAGGGGGCCTTCGCTTTCTTT
TRBJ2-3,TRBD2,many,TRBV3-1,CASAKVRGGSTDTQYF,TGTGCCAGCGCCAAGGTACGGGGGGGAAGCACAGATACGCAGTATTTT
TRBJ2-3,TRBD2,NA,TRBV3-1,CASSLLGGRGGTDTQYF,TGTGCCAGCAGCCTCCTCGGGGGGCGGGGGGGCACAGATACGCAGTATTTT
TRBJ2-5,NA,NA,TRBV15,CATSRVALGGETQYF,TGTGCCACCAGCAGAGTTGCACTGGGCGGGGAGACCCAGTACTTC
TRBJ2-5,NA,NA,TRBV12-3/TRBV12-4,CASSRYTGRVETQYF,TGTGCCAGCAGTCGTTACACAGGGAGGGTAGAGACCCAGTACTTC
TRBJ1-2,NA,NA,TRBV3-1,CASSRTDPNNYGYTF,TGTGCCAGCAGTCGGACAGATCCGAATAACTATGGCTACACCTTC
TRBJ1-4,NA,NA,TRBV15,CATSRDPRVEKLFF,TGTGCCACCAGCAGAGATCCCAGGGTCGAAAAACTGTTTTTT
TRBJ2-4,NA,NA,TRBV6-5,CASKDSLAKNIQYF,TGTGCCAGCAAAGATTCCCTAGCCAAAAACATTCAGTACTTC
TRBJ2-3,TRBD2,few,TRBV6-6,CASIHSRGGRIDTQYF,TGTGCCAGCATACACTCGCGGGGGGGCCGAATAGATACGCAGTATTTT
TRBJ2-7,NA,NA,TRBV20-1,CSARAGLLYEQYF,TGCAGTGCTAGGGCGGGGCTACTCTACGAGCAGTACTTC
TRBJ2-6,NA,NA,TRBV4-1,CASSLRRGRGSGANVLTF,TGCGCCAGCAGCCTGAGGAGGGGTAGGGGGTCTGGGGCCAACGTCCTGACTTTC
TRBJ2-4,NA,NA,TRBV6-4,CASSFSHGENIQYF,TGTGCCAGCAGCTTCTCTCACGGGGAAAACATTCAGTACTTC
TRBJ1-5,TRBD1,few,TRBV4-2,CASSREQGAEQPQHF,TGTGCCAGCAGCCGCGAACAGGGGGCCGAACAGCCCCAGCATTTT
TRBJ1-5,NA,NA,TRBV7-9,CASSLNIGSSNQPQHF,TGTGCCAGCAGCTTAAATATAGGGTCTAGCAATCAGCCCCAGCATTTT
TRBJ1-4,NA,few,TRBV7-8,CASSFEGEYEKLFF,TGTGCCAGCAGCTTCGAGGGGGAGTATGAAAAACTGTTTTTT
TRBJ2-3,TRBD2,NA,TRBV4-2,CASSTFGGTSETYEYVDTQYF,TGTGCCAGCAGCACATTCGGGGGGACTAGCGAGACTTATGAGTATGTTGATACGCAGTATTTT
TRBJ2-3,NA,few,TRBV4-2,CASSQAGPITTQYF,TGTGCCAGCAGCCAAGCGGGCCCAATAACTACGCAGTATTTT
TRBJ2-2,TRBD1,few,TRBV7-3,CASSARGTDNTGELFF,TGTGCCAGCAGCGCCCGTGGGACAGATAACACCGGGGAGCTGTTTTTT
TRBJ1-1,NA,few,TRBV4-1,CASSQDPVGTEAFF,TGCGCCAGCAGCCAAGATCCGGTCGGCACTGAAGCTTTCTTT
TRBJ2-3,TRBD2,NA,TRBV14,CASSQAGGTGGTDTQYF,TGTGCCAGCAGCCAAGCCGGGGGGACGGGAGGGACAGATACGCAGTATTTT
TRBJ1-1,NA,NA,TRBV2,CASSEETSNTEAFF,TGTGCCAGCAGTGAAGAGACCTCGAACACTGAAGCTTTCTTT
TRBJ1-2,TRBD1,NA,TRBV20-1,CSARAISGGHGYTF,TGCAGTGCTAGAGCCATCTCAGGGGGCCATGGCTACACCTTC
TRBJ1-2,TRBD1,few,TRBV19,CASSIGRTGNVHGYTF,TGTGCCAGTAGCATTGGGCGGACAGGGAACGTACATGGCTACACCTTC
TRBJ2-7,NA,few,TRBV30,CAWSPPGLHTSEQYF,TGTGCCTGGAGTCCTCCGGGACTTCATACTTCCGAGCAGTACTTC
TRBJ1-2,NA,NA,TRBV29-1,CSVEGDTNYGYTF,TGCAGCGTTGAGGGAGATACAAACTATGGCTACACCTTC